These 5 T cell receptor beta chains share one sample of origin, sequenced in a study of read filtering for tumor transcriptome and immune sequencing. Molecular barcoded adaptors covering alpha/delta and beta/gamma chains were used on approximately 400 ng RNA. TCRdb used MiXCR to reprocess the reads, holding one entry per CDR3 protein. Found here are around 14,000 distinct CDR3 sequences, roughly 21% of them singletons; the top ten hold 80%. Sequenced input: a population of CD138-negative cells sorted from bone marrow. Every receptor here comes from a donor at least 40 years old with multiple myeloma.

Regarding this clonotype: This could be a read error, since a much larger clone is one nucleotide away. CDR3: CATSRRAKRAFF. The CDR3 DNA reads TGTGCCACCAGCAGAAGGGCGAAAAGAGCTTTCTTT. The chain uses TRBV15 and TRBJ1-1; D is undetermined. Germline V CDR1 and CDR2: LNHNV, YYDKDF (reference sequence). V lost 2 bases, J lost 10 bases, and 11 bases lay in between. The CDR3 consists of 12 residues. The full variable domain, rest sourced from reference TRBV15 and TRBJ1-1, is DAMVIQNPRYQVTQFGKPVTLSCSQTLNHNVMYWYQQKSSQAPKLLFHYYDKDFNNEADTPDNFQSRRPNTSFCFLDIRSPGLGDTAMYLCATSRRAKRAFFGQGTRLTVV.

This clonotype was recorded many times. The chain is built from TRBV5-1 and TRBJ2-2; TRBD1 might be the D (5 bases). CDR3 length equals 15 residues. Germline values: CDR1 SGHRS, CDR2 YFSETQ. V lost 0 bases and J 3 bases, leaving 9 bases between the germline ends. The DNA for the CDR3 is TGCGCCAGCAGCTTGGGCAGGGTTCACACCGGGGAGCTGTTTTTT. The encoded protein is CASSLGRVHTGELFF. Full variable domain (remainder filled in from reference TRBV5-1 and TRBJ2-2): KAGVTQTPRYLIKTRGQQVTLSCSPISGHRSVSWYQQTPGQGLQFLFEYFSETQRNKGNFPGRFSGRQFSNSRSEMNVSTLELGDSALYLCASSLGRVHTGELFFGEGSRLTVL.

This clonotype was detected ten times or more. The V and J genes are TRBV19 and TRBJ2-2; 12 positions agree with TRBD2. CDR3 length: 15 residues. V shed 6 bases and J 4 bases; nucleotides not matched to a gene: 3. The germline V gene has CDR1 LNHDA and CDR2 SQIVND (reference sequence). CDR3 coding DNA: TGTGCCAGTAGGGCGGGACTAGCGGGCACCGGGGAGCTGTTTTTT. It translates to CASRAGLAGTGELFF. The full variable domain, completed using reference TRBV19 and TRBJ2-2, is DGGITQSPKYLFRKEGQNVTLSCEQNLNHDAMYWYRQDPGQGLRLIYYSQIVNDFQKGDIAEGYSVSREKKESFPLTVTSAQKNPTAFYLCASRAGLAGTGELFFGEGSRLTVL.

This clonotype was seen ten or more times. The chain couples TRBV12-3 or TRBV12-4 to TRBJ2-1; 8 bases are a match to TRBD1. This CDR3 spans 14 amino acids. V lost 5 bases to trimming and J lost 7 bases; unmatched junction nucleotides: 7. The CDR3 reads CASSLGQGRNEQFF. The CDR3 DNA is TGTGCCAGCAGTCTCGGACAGGGTCGGAATGAGCAGTTCTTC.

This rearrangement joins TRBV6-6 to TRBJ2-1; tentatively, D is TRBD1 (5 bases). The CDR3 loop spans 13 amino acids. Germline assignment: CDR1 MNHNY and CDR2 SVGAGI (reference sequence). V was trimmed by 2 bases and J by 14 bases, leaving 16 bases between them. This CDR3 is CASSYREGEGEFF. CDR3 DNA: TGTGCCAGCAGTTACAGGGAAGGAGAAGGGGAGTTCTTC.